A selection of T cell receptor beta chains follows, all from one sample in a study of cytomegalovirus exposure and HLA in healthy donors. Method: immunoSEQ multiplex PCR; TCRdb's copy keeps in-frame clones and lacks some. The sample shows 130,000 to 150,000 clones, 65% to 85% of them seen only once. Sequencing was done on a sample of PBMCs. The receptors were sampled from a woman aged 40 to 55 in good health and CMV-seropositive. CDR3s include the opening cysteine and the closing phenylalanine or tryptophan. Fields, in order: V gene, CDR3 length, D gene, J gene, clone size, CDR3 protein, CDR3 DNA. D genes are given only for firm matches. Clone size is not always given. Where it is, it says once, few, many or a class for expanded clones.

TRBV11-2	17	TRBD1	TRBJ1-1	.	CASSLDVIRTGGTEAFF	TGTGCCAGCAGCTTAGATGTTATACGGACAGGGGGCACTGAAGCTTTCTTT
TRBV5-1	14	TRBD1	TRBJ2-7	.	CASSSGTGPYEQYF	TGCGCCAGCAGCTCAGGGACAGGGCCCTACGAGCAGTACTTC
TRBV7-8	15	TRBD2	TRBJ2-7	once	CASSFHLAGEPEQYF	TGTGCCAGCAGCTTTCATCTAGCGGGAGAGCCAGAGCAGTACTTC
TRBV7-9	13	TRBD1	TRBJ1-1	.	CASRPTGVTEAFF	TGTGCCAGCAGACCGACAGGGGTCACTGAAGCTTTCTTT
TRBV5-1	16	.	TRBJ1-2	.	CASSAETGLPPGGYTF	TGCGCCAGCAGCGCTGAAACGGGACTCCCACCGGGGGGCTACACCTTC
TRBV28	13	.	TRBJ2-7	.	CASTLTDSYEQYF	TGTGCCAGCACCTTGACAGACTCCTACGAGCAGTACTTC
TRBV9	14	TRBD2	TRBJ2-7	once	CASSVASGSYEQYF	TGTGCCAGCAGCGTAGCTAGCGGGAGCTACGAGCAGTACTTC
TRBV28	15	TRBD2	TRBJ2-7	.	CASSWSGGVRYEQYF	TGTGCCAGCAGTTGGAGCGGGGGGGTTAGGTACGAGCAGTACTTC
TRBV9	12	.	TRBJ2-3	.	CASTPSSDTQYF	TGTGCCAGCACCCCGTCCTCAGATACGCAGTATTTT
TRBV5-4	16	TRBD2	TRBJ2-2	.	CASSLPGLAGTGELFF	TGTGCCAGCAGTTTACCGGGACTAGCGGGAACCGGGGAGCTGTTTTTT
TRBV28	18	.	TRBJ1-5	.	CASSPRDFSSYSNQPQHF	TGTGCCAGCAGTCCACGGGATTTTTCTTCATATAGCAATCAGCCCCAGCATTTT
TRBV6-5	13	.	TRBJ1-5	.	CASRQGGNQPQHF	TGTGCCAGCAGGCAAGGGGGCAATCAGCCCCAGCATTTT
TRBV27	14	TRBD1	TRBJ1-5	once	CASSLGQGNQPQHF	TGTGCCAGCAGTTTGGGACAGGGCAATCAGCCCCAGCATTTT
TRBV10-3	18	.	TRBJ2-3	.	CAISESSGHGGSTDTQYF	TGTGCCATCAGTGAGTCCTCGGGACACGGGGGGTCCACAGATACGCAGTATTTT
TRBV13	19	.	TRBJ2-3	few	CASSLGRGAQPWGTDTQYF	TGTGCCAGCAGCTTAGGGCGCGGGGCTCAACCCTGGGGCACAGATACGCAGTATTTT
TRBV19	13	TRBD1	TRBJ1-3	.	CASHTGVGNTIYF	TGTGCCAGCCACACAGGGGTCGGAAACACCATATATTTT
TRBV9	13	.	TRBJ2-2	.	CASSTRNTGELFF	TGTGCCAGCAGTACCAGGAACACCGGGGAGCTGTTTTTT
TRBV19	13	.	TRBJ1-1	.	CASSTGRGTEAFF	TGTGCCAGTAGTACAGGGCGGGGCACTGAAGCTTTCTTT
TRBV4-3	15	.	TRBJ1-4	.	CASSPNRGTNEKLFF	TGCGCCAGCAGCCCCAACCGAGGGACTAATGAAAAACTGTTTTTT
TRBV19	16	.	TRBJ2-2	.	CASSRTPGFNTGELFF	TGTGCCAGTAGTCGGACGCCAGGGTTCAACACCGGGGAGCTGTTTTTT
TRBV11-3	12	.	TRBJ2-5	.	CASSPRGETQYF	TGTGCCAGCAGCCCCAGGGGAGAGACCCAGTACTTC
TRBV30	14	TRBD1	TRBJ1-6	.	CAWSTRQGNSPLHF	TGTGCCTGGAGTACCCGACAGGGGAATTCACCCCTCCACTTT
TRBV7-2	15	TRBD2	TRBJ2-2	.	CASSLFPSGSGELFF	TGTGCCAGCAGCTTATTTCCTAGCGGGTCCGGGGAGCTGTTTTTT
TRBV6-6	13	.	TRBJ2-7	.	CASSYSGLGEQYF	TGTGCCAGCAGTTACTCGGGCTTGGGTGAGCAGTACTTC
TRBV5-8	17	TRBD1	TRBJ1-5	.	CASSLRRWQGGYQPQHF	TGTGCCAGCAGCTTGAGGCGTTGGCAGGGGGGCTATCAGCCCCAGCATTTT
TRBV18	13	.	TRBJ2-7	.	CASPPAGVNEQYF	TGTGCCAGCCCACCAGCAGGGGTGAACGAGCAGTACTTC
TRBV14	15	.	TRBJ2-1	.	CASSQDRTGLHQQFF	TGTGCCAGCAGCCAAGATCGGACGGGACTTCATCAGCAGTTCTTC
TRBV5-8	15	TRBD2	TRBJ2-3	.	CASSLGGGPVDTQYF	TGTGCCAGCAGCTTGGGCGGGGGGCCGGTAGATACGCAGTATTTT
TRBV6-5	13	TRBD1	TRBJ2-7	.	CASSPYRGSEQYF	TGTGCCAGCAGCCCATACAGGGGGTCCGAGCAGTACTTC
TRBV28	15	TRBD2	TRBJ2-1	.	CASSGLAGGISEQFF	TGTGCCAGCAGCGGACTAGCGGGAGGGATTAGTGAGCAGTTCTTC
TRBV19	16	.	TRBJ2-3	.	CASSIGASLSTDTQYF	TGTGCCAGTAGTATAGGGGCCAGCTTAAGCACAGATACGCAGTATTTT
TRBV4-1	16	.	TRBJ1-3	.	CASSHPIQGVGNTIYF	TGCGCCAGCAGCCATCCCATACAGGGAGTTGGAAACACCATATATTTT
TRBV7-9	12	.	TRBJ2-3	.	CASSSTVDTQYF	TGTGCCAGCAGCTCAACGGTGGATACGCAGTATTTT
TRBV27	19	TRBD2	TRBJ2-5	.	CASSSLLGLAGAHPGTQYF	TGTGCCAGCAGTTCCCTACTGGGACTAGCGGGAGCCCACCCAGGGACCCAGTACTTC
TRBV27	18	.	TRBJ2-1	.	CASSLSLDSLALYNEQFF	TGTGCCAGCAGTTTATCCTTAGACTCCCTAGCGCTATACAATGAGCAGTTCTTC
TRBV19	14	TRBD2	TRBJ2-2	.	CATRGTSGSRELFF	TGTGCCACCCGGGGGACTAGCGGGAGTAGGGAGCTGTTTTTT
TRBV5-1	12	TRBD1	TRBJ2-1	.	CARQGADNEQFF	TGCGCCCGGCAGGGGGCAGACAATGAGCAGTTCTTC
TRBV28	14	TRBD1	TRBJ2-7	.	CASSKTGGDREQYF	TGTGCCAGCAGTAAGACAGGGGGGGACCGCGAGCAGTACTTC
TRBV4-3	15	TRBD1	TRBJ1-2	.	CASSQEGRGSYGYTF	TGCGCCAGCAGCCAAGAGGGCAGGGGGTCTTATGGCTACACCTTC
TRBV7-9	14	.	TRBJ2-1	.	CASSPWIGEYEQFF	TGTGCCAGCAGCCCATGGATCGGGGAATATGAGCAGTTCTTC
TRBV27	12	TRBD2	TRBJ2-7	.	CASSSGSYEQYF	TGTGCCAGCAGTAGCGGGAGTTACGAGCAGTACTTC
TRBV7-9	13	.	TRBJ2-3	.	CASSRLLTDTQYF	TGTGCCAGCAGCCGTTTATTGACAGATACGCAGTATTTT
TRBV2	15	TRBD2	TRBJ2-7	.	CASREGLAADYEQYF	TGTGCCAGCAGGGAAGGACTAGCAGCCGATTACGAGCAGTACTTC
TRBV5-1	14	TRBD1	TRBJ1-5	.	CASSLSGGGQPQHF	TGCGCCAGCAGCTTGTCAGGGGGCGGCCAGCCCCAGCATTTT
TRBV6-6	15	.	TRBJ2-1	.	CASSYSTAGGNEQFF	TGTGCCAGCAGTTACTCCACTGCGGGTGGCAATGAGCAGTTCTTC
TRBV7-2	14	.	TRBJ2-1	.	CASSYDRSYNEQFF	TGTGCCAGCAGCTACGACAGGTCCTACAATGAGCAGTTCTTC
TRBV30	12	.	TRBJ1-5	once	CAWSRDNQPQHF	TGTGCCTGGAGTAGAGATAATCAGCCCCAGCATTTT
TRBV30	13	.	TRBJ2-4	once	CAWRQSQTNIQYF	TGTGCCTGGAGACAGTCGCAGACAAACATTCAGTACTTC
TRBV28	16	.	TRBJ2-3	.	CASSSPEYGGTDTQYF	TGTGCCAGCAGTTCCCCCGAGTATGGAGGCACAGATACGCAGTATTTT
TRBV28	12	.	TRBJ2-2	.	CASSPQTGGLFF	TGTGCCAGCAGTCCTCAGACCGGGGGGCTGTTTTTT
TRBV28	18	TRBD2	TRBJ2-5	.	CASRKRGGSGSVGETQYF	TGTGCCAGCCGGAAAAGAGGCGGGAGCGGGAGCGTTGGGGAGACCCAGTACTTC
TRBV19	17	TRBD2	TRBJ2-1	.	CASSIVSSGSPYNEQFF	TGTGCCAGTAGTATAGTTTCTAGCGGGTCGCCCTACAATGAGCAGTTCTTC
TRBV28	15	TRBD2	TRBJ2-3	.	CASITPTSGGSAQYF	TGTGCCAGCATAACCCCAACTAGCGGGGGTTCGGCGCAGTATTTT
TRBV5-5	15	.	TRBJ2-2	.	CASSLTAVVTGELFF	TGTGCCAGCAGCTTGACAGCCGTAGTCACCGGGGAGCTGTTTTTT
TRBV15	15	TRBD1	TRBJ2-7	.	CATSRGIQGVGEQYF	TGTGCCACCAGCAGAGGGATCCAGGGGGTAGGCGAGCAGTACTTC
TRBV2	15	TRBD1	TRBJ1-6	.	CASNLEQGASSPLHF	TGTGCCAGCAATCTCGAACAGGGGGCTAGTTCACCCCTCCACTTT
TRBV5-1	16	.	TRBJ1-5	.	CASSLGIGGANQPQHF	TGCGCCAGCAGCTTGGGCATTGGGGGGGCCAATCAGCCCCAGCATTTT
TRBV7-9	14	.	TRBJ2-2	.	CASRGASDTGELFF	TGTGCCAGCAGGGGGGCTTCGGACACCGGGGAGCTGTTTTTT
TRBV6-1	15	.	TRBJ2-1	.	CASSVGGLPWHEQFF	TGTGCCAGCAGTGTTGGAGGGTTACCCTGGCATGAGCAGTTCTTC